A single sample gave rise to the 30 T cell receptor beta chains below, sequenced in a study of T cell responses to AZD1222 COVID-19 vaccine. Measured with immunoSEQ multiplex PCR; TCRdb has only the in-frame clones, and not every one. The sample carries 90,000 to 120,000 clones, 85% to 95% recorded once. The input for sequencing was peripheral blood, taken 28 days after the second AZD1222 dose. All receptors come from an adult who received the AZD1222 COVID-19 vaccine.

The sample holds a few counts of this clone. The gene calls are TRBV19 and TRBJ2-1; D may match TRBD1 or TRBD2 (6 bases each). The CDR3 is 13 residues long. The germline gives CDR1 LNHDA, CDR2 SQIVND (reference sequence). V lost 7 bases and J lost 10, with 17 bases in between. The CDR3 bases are TGTGCCAGTACCGATTCAGGGGCGGGGGAGCAGTTCTTC. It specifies CASTDSGAGEQFF.

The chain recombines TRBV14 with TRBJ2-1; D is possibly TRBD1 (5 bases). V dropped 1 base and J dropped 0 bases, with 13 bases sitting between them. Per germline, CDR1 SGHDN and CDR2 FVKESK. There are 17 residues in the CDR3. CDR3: CASSQVVGHSSYNEQFF. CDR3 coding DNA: TGTGCCAGCAGCCAAGTTGTTGGACACAGCTCCTACAATGAGCAGTTCTTC.

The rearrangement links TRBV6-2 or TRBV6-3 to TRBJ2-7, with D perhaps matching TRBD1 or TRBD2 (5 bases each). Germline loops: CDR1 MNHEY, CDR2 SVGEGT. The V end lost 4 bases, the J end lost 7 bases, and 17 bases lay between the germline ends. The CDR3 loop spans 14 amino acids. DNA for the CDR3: TGTGCCAGCAGTTTTGGGACCGGAAAACGAGAGCAGTACTTC. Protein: CASSFGTGKREQYF.

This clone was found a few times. The CDR3 sequence: CASSLIPDTEAFF. For the CDR3, the DNA is TGCGCCAGCAGCTTGATTCCGGACACTGAAGCTTTCTTT. The chain employs TRBV5-1 and TRBJ1-1; D uncertain. The germline V and J ends were trimmed by 1 base and 3 bases, with 7 bases remaining between them. The length of the CDR3 is 13 residues. Germline lookup yields CDR1 SGHRS and CDR2 YFSETQ.

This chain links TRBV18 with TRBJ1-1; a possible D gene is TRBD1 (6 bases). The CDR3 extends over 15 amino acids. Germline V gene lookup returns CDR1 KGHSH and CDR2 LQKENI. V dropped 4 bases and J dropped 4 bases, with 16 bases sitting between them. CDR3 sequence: CASSRSRGEVTEAFF. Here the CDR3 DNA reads TGTGCCAGCTCACGGTCCAGGGGAGAAGTCACTGAAGCTTTCTTT.

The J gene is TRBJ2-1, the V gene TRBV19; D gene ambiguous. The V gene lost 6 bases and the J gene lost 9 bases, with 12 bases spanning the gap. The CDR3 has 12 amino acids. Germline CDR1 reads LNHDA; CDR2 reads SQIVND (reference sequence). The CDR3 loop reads CASSAPALEQFF. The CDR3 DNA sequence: TGTGCCAGTAGCGCTCCGGCGCTTGAGCAGTTCTTC.

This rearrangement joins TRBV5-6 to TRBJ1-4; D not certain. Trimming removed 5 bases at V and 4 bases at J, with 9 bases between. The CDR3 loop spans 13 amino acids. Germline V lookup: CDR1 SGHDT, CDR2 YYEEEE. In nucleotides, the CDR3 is TGTGCCAGCAGGTTCGGGAGTAATGAAAAACTGTTTTTT. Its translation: CASRFGSNEKLFF.

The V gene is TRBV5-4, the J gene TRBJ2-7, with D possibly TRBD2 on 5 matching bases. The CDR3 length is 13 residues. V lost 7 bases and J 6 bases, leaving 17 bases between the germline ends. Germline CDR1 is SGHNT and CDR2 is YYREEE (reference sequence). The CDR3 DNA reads TGTGCCAGCGAGGGCCCCCCCCCGGGCGAGCAGTACTTC. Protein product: CASEGPPPGEQYF.

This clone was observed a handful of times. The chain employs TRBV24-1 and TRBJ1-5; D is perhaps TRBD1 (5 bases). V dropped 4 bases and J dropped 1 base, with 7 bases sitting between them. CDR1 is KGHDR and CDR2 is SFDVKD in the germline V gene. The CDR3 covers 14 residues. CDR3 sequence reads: CATSEGDSNQPQHF. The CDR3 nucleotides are TGTGCCACCAGTGAGGGGGACAGCAATCAGCCCCAGCATTTT.

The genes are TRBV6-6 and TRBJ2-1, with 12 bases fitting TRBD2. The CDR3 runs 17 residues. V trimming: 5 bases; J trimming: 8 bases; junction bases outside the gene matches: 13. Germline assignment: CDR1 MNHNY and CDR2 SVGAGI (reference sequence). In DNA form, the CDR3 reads TGTGCCAGCAGTCGAGCTAGCGGGAGGGCTCGATTCGATGAGCAGTTCTTC. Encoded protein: CASSRASGRARFDEQFF.

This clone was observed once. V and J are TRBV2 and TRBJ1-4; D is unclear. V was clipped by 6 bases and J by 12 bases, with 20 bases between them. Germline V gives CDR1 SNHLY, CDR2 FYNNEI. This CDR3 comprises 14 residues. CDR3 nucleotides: TGTGCCAGCAGCGAAATACGGACCAACGGGGAACTGTTTTTT. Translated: CASSEIRTNGELFF.

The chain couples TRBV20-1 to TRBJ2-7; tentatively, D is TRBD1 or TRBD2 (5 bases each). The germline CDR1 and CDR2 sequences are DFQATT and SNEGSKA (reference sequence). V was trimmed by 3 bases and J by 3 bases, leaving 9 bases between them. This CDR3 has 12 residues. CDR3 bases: TGCAGTGCTAGTGGGGGAAACTACGAGCAGTACTTC. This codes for CSASGGNYEQYF.

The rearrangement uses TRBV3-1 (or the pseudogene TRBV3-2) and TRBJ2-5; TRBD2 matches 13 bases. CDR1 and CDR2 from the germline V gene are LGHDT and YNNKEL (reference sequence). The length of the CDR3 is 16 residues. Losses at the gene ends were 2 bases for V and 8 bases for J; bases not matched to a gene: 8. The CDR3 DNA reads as TGTGCCAGCAGCCAACGGACTAGCGGGGGAACGGAAACCCAGTACTTC. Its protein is CASSQRTSGGTETQYF.

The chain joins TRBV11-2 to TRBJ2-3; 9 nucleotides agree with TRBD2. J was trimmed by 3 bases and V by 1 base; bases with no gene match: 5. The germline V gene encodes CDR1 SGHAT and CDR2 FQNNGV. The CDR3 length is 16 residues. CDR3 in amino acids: CASSLGWLAGTDTQYF. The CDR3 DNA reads TGTGCCAGCAGCTTAGGGTGGCTAGCGGGGACAGATACGCAGTATTTT. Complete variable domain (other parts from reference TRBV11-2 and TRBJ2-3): EAGVAQSPRYKIIEKRQSVAFWCNPISGHATLYWYQQILGQGPKLLIQFQNNGVVDDSQLPKDRFSAERLKGVDSTLKIQPAKLEDSAVYLCASSLGWLAGTDTQYFGPGTRLTVL.

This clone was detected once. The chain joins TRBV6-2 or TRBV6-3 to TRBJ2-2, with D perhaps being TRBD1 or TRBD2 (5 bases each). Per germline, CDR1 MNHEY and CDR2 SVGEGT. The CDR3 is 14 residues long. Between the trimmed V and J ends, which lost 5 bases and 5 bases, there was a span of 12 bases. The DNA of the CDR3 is TGTGCCAGCAGTCGGGACCTATCAACCGGGGAGCTGTTTTTT. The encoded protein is CASSRDLSTGELFF.

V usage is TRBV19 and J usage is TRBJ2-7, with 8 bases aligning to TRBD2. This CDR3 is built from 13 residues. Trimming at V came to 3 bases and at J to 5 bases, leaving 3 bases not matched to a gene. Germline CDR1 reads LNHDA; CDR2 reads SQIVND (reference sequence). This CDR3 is CASSMGLGHEQYF. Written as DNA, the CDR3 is TGTGCCAGTAGTATGGGACTAGGGCACGAGCAGTACTTC.

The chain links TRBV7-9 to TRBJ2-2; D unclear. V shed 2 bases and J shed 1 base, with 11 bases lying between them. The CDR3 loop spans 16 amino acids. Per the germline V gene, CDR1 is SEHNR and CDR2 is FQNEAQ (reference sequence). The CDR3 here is CASSLSEVRNTGELFF. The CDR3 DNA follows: TGTGCCAGCAGCTTATCTGAGGTTAGGAACACCGGGGAGCTGTTTTTT.

The CDR3 protein is CAISDGTGGYEQYF. In nucleotides, the CDR3 is TGTGCCATCAGTGACGGGACAGGGGGCTACGAGCAGTACTTC. V and J are TRBV10-3 and TRBJ2-7; TRBD1 aligns across 11 bases. The CDR3 is 14 residues long. V dropped 3 bases and J dropped 3; count of bases not matched to a gene: 1. Germline assignment: CDR1 ENHRY and CDR2 SYGVKD.

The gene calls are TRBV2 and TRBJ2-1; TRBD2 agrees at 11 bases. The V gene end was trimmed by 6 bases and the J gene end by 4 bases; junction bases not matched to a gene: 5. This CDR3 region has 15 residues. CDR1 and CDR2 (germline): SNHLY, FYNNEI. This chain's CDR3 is CASSLLAGEYNEQFF. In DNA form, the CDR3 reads TGTGCCAGCAGCCTACTAGCGGGAGAATACAATGAGCAGTTCTTC. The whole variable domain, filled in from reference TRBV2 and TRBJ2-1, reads EPEVTQTPSHQVTQMGQEVILRCVPISNHLYFYWYRQILGQKVEFLVSFYNNEISEKSEIFDDQFSVERPDGSNFTLKIRSTKLEDSAMYFCASSLLAGEYNEQFFGPGTRLTVL.

CDR3 region: CASSPRRREQYF. The CDR3 nucleotides read TGTGCCAGCAGCCCTCGTCGGAGGGAGCAGTACTTC. The J gene is TRBJ2-7, the V gene TRBV12-3 or TRBV12-4; maybe TRBD2 (5 bases). V was shortened by 6 bases and J by 7 bases, with 13 bases between the two germline ends. This CDR3 region has 12 residues.

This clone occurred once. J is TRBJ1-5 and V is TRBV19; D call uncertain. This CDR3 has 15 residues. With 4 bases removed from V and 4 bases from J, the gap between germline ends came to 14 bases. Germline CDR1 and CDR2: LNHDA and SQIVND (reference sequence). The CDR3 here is CASSKGIQRNQPQHF. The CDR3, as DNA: TGTGCCAGTAGTAAAGGGATACAGAGAAATCAGCCCCAGCATTTT.

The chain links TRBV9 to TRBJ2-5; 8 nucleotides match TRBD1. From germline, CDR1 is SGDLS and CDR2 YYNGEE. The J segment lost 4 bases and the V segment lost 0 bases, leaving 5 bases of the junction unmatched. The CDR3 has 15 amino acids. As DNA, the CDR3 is TGTGCCAGCAGCGTAGAACGCAGGGGGCGAGAGACCCAGTACTTC. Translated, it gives CASSVERRGRETQYF.

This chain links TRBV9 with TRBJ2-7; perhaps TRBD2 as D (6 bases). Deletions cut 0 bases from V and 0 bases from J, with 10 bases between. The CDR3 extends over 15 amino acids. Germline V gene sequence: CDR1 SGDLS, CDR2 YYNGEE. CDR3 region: CASSVGSGLSYEQYF. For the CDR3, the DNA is TGTGCCAGCAGCGTAGGGAGCGGGCTCTCCTACGAGCAGTACTTC.

The CDR3 DNA reads TGTGCCAGCAGCCAGACCCCGGGTCAGCCCCAGCATTTT. Translation gives CASSQTPGQPQHF. The chain links TRBV3-1 (or the pseudogene TRBV3-2) to TRBJ1-5; D remains unclear. The CDR3 contains 13 residues. Between the trimmed V and J ends, which lost 3 bases and 6 bases, there was a span of 9 bases. The germline gives CDR1 LGHDT, CDR2 YNNKEL (reference sequence).

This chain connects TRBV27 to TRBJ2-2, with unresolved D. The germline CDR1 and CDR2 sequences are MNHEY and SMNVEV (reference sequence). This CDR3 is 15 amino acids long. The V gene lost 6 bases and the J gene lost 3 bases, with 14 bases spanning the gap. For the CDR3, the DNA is TGTGCCAGCAGAGCCATGTCCGCGGACACCGGGGAGCTGTTTTTT. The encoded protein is CASRAMSADTGELFF.

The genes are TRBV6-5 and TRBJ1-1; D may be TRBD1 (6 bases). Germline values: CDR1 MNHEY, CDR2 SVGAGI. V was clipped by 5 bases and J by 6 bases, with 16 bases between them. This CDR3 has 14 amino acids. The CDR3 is CASSLQGWSAEAFF. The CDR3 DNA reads TGTGCCAGCAGTCTCCAGGGGTGGTCGGCTGAAGCTTTCTTT.

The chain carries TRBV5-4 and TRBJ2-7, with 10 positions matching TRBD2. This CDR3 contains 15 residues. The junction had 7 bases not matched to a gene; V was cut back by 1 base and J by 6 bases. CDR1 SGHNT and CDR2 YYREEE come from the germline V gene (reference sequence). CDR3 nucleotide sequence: TGTGCCAGCAGCTTGATCAGCGGGGGGGCTCCCGAGCAGTACTTC. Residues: CASSLISGGAPEQYF.

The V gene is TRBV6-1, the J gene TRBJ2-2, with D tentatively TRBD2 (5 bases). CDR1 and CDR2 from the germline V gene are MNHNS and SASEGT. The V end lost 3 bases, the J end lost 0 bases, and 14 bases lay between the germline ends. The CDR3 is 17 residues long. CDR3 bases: TGTGCCAGCAGTGAGGACTTCCTAGAAGCGAACACCGGGGAGCTGTTTTTT. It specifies CASSEDFLEANTGELFF.

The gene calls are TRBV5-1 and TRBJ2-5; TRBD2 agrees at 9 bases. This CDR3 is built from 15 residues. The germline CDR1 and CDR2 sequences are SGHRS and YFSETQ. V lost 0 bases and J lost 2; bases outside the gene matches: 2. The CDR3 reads CASSLASGEQETQYF. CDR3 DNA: TGCGCCAGCAGCTTGGCTAGCGGGGAGCAAGAGACCCAGTACTTC.

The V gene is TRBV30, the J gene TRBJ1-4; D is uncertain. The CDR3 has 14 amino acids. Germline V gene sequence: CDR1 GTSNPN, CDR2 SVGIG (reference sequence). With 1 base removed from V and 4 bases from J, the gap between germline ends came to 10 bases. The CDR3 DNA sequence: TGTGCCTGGAGTGATACAGCACGTAATGAAAAACTGTTTTTT. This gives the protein CAWSDTARNEKLFF.